This T cell receptor (beta chain) appears in the sequencing data of a study of T-cell reconstitution after alpha-beta-depleted transplantation in children. Preparation of the TCRbeta library involved a method that used unique molecular identifiers. TCRdb re-called the PCR reads through MiXCR, storing one row per CDR3 protein. This sample has roughly 82,000 distinct CDR3 sequences, with about 14% found just once. V dropped 7 bases and J dropped 1 base, with 4 bases sitting between them. The CDR3 is made up of 11 amino acids. CDR1 MGHDK and CDR2 SYGVNS come from the germline V gene. This clonotype was observed a few times.

J is TRBJ1-1 and V is TRBV25-1; D remains unclear. The starting material was PBMCs, mostly from graft donor cells, obtained 180 days after TCRalphabeta/CD19-depleted stem cell transplant. The receptor was derived from a male patient under 10 years old who had a stem cell transplant for acute lymphoblastic leukemia, so the T cells may come from the graft donor. CDR3 protein: CASIGNTEAFF. The CDR3 nucleotides read TGTGCCAGCATCGGGAACACTGAAGCTTTCTTT.